This T cell receptor beta chain was documented in a study of molecular identifiers for immune sequencing clone quantification. Listed TCR primers and previously described methods were used for bulk TCR libraries. TCRdb recomputed calls from the PCR reads with MiXCR, one row per CDR3 protein. The table lists about 640,000 distinct CDR3 sequences, just under 20% of them singletons. Germline V gene data show CDR1 as SEHNR and CDR2 as FQNEAQ (reference sequence). The CDR3 is made up of 12 amino acids. Trimming took 3 bases from V and 9 from J, leaving 12 bases between them. CD8+CD4-CCR7+CD45RA+ cells were sorted as naive CD8 T cells. A single count supports this clonotype. Since a much larger clone is just one base distant, this may be a read error.

The sample was naive CD8+ T cells from blood, with Jurkat cell RNA spiked in. The sample's subset: FACS-sorted CD8+CD4-CCR7+CD45RA+ naive T cells. This rearrangement joins TRBV7-9 to TRBJ2-7; maybe TRBD2 (5 bases). This TCR was recovered from a human donor in good health. Some libraries in this study had Jurkat cell RNA spiked in. The DNA for the CDR3 is TGTGCCAGCAGCTTTGGGGATGGAGGGCAGTACTTC. Its protein is CASSFGDGGQYF. The entire variable domain, with the rest obtained from reference TRBV7-9 and TRBJ2-7, is as follows: DTGVSQNPRHKITKRGQNVTFRCDPISEHNRLYWYRQTLGQGPEFLTYFQNEAQLEKSRLLSDRFSAERPKGSFSTLEIQRTEQGDSAMYLCASSFGDGGQYFGPGTRLTVT.